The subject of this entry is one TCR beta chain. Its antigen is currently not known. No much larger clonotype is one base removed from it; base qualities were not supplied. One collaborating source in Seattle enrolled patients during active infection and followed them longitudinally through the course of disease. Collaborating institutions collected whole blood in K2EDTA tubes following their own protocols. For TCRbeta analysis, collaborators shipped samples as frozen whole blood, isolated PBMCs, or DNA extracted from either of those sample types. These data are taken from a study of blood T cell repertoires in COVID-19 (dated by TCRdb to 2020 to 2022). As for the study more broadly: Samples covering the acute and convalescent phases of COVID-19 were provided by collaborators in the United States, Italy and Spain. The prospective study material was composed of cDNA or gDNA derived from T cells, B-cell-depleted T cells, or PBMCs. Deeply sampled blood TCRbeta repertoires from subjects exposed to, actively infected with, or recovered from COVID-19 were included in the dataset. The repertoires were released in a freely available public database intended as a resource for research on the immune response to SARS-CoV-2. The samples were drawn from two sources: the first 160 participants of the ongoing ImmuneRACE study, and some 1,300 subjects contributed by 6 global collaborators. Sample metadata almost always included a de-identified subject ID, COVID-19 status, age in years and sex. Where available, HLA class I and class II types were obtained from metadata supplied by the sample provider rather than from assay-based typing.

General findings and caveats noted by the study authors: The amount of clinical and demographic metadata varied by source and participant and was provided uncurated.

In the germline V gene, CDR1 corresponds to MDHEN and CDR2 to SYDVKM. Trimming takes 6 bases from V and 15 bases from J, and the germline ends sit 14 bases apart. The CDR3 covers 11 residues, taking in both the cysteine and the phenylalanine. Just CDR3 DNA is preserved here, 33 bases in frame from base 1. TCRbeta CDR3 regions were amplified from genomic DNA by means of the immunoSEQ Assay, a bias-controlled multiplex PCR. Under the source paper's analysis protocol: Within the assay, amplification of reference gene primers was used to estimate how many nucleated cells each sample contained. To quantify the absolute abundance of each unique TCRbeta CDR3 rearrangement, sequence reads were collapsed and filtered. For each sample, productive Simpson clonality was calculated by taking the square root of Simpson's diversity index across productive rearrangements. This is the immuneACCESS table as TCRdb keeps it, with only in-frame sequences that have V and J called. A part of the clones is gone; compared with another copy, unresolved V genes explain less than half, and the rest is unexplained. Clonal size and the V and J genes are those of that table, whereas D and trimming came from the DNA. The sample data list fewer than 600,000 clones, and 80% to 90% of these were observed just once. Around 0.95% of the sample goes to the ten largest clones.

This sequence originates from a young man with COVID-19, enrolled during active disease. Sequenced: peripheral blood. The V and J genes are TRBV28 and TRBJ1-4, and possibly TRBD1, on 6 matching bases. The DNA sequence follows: TGTGCCAGCAGCGGGACACTTAGATTGTTTTTT. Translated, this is CASSGTLRLFF. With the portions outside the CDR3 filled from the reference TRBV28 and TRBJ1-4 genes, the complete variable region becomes DVKVTQSSRYLVKRTGEKVFLECVQDMDHENMFWYRQDPGLGLRLIYFSYDVKMKEKGDIPEGYSVSREKKERFSLILESASTNQTSMYLCASSGTLRLFFGSGTQLSVL.